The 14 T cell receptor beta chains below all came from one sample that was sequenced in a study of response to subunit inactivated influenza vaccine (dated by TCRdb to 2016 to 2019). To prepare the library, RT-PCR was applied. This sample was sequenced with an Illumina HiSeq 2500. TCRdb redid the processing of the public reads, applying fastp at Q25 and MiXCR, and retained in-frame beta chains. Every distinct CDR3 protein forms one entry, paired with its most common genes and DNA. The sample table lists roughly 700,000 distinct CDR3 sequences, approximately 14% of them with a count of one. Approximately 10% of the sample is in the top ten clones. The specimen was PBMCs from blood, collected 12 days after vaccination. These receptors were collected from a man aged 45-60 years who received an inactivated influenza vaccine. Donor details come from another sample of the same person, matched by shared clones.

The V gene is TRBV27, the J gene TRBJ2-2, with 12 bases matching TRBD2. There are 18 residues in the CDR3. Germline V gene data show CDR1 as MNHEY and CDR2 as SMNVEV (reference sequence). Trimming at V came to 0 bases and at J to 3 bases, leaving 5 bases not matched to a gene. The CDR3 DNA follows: TGTGCCAGCAGTTTATCACTAGCGGGAGGTAGACACACCGGGGAGCTGTTTTTT. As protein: CASSLSLAGGRHTGELFF.

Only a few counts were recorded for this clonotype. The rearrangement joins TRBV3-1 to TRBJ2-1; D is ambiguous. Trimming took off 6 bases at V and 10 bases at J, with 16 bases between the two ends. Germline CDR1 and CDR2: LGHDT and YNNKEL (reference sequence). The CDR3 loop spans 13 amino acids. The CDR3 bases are TGTGCCAGCAGTTCCGGTCCATTCGGGGAGCAGTTCTTC. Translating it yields CASSSGPFGEQFF.

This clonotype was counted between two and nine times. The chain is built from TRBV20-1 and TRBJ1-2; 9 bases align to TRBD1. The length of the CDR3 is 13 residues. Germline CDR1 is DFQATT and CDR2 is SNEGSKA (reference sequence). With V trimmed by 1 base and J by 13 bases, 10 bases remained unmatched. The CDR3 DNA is TGCAGTGCTAGAGGGGACAGGGCCCGTTTAGCCACCTTC. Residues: CSARGDRARLATF.

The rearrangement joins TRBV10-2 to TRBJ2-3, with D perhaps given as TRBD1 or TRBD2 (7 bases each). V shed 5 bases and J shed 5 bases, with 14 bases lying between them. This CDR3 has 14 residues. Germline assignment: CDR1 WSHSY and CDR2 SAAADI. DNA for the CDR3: TGCGCCAGCAGTTTCACAGGGGAGGGAGATACGCAGTATTTT. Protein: CASSFTGEGDTQYF.

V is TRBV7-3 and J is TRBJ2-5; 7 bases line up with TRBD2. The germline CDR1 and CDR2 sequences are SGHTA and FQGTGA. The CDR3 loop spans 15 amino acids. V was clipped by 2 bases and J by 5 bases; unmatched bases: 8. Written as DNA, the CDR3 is TGTGCCAGCAGCTTATTTGCGGGAGCGGAGGAGACCCAGTACTTC. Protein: CASSLFAGAEETQYF.

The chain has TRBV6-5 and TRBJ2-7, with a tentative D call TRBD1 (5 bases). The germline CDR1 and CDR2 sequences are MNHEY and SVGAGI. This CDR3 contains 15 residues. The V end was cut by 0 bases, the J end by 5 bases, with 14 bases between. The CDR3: CASSYSIGRVHEQYF. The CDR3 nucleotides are TGTGCCAGCAGTTACTCGATAGGCAGGGTGCACGAGCAGTACTTC.

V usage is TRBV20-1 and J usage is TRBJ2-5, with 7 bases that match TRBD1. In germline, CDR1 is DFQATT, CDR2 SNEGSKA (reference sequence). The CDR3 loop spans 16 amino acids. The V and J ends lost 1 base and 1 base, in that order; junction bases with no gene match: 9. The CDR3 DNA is TGCAGTGCTAGAGCAATCGGGACAGTGACCCAAGAGACCCAGTACTTC. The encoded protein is CSARAIGTVTQETQYF.

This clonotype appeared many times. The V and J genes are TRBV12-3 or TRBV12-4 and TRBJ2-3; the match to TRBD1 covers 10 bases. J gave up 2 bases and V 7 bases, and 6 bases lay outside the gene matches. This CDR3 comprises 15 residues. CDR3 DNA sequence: TGTGCCAGCAAACCGGGACAGGGGTACACAGATACGCAGTATTTT. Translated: CASKPGQGYTDTQYF.

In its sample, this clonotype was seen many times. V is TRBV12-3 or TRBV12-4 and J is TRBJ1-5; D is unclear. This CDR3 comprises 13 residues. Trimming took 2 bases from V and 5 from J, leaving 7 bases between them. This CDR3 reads CASSLRGDQPQHF. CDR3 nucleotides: TGTGCCAGCAGTTTAAGAGGAGATCAGCCCCAGCATTTT.

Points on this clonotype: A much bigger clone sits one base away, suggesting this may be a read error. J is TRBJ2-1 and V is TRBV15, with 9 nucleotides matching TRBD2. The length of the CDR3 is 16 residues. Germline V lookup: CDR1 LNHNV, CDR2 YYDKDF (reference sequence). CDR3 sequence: CDTSRGLASTYNEQFF. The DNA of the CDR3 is TGTGACACCAGCAGAGGACTAGCGTCGACCTACAATGAGCAGTTCTTC. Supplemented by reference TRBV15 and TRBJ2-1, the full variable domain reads DAMVIQNPRYQVTQFGKPVTLSCSQTLNHNVMYWYQQKSSQAPKLLFHYYDKDFNNEADTPDNFQSRRPNTSFCFLDIRSPGLGDTAMYLCDTSRGLASTYNEQFFGPGTRLTVL.

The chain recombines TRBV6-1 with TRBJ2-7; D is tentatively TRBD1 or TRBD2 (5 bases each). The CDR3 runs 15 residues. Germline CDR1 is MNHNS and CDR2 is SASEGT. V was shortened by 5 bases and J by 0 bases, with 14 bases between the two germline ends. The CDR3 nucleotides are TGTGCCAGCAGTCCATGGGGCGGAGGCTCCTACGAGCAGTACTTC. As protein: CASSPWGGGSYEQYF.

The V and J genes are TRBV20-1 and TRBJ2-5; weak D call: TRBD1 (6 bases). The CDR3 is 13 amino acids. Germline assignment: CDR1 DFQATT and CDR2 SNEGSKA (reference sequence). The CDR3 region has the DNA TGCACTGCACGCGGCGGTCCTTCAGGGGCCCAGTACTTC. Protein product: CTARGGPSGAQYF.

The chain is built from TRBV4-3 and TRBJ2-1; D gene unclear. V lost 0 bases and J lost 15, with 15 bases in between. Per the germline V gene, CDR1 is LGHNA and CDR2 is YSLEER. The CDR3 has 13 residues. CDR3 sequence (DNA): TGCGCCAGCAGCCAAGATAACGTAGCATCACGGTTCTTC. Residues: CASSQDNVASRFF.

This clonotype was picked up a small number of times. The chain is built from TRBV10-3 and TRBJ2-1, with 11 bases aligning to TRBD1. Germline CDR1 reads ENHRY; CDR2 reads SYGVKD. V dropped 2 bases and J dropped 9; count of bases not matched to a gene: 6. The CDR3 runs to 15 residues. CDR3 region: CAISELGQGASEQFF. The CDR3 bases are TGTGCCATCAGTGAGCTAGGACAGGGGGCCAGTGAGCAGTTCTTC.